The TCR beta chain under discussion was sequenced for a study of identical twins. Study results and caveats: Out-of-frame alpha sequences shared by twins were enriched for low generation probability.

This clonotype has only a few counts. Its specificity is not known. MiXCR, applied by TCRdb to the 5' RACE reads, yields one record per CDR3 protein. This sample has roughly 750,000 distinct CDR3 sequences; about 20% occur once, and the top ten carry roughly 4%. This CDR3 contains 14 residues. Trimming left V 2 bases short and J 7 bases short, with 12 bases between. This same sample was also taken into another study, of T cells expressing NK-cell markers. From that report: Obtained from sorted CD3+CD56+NKG2C+, CD3+CD56+NKG2C- and CD3+CD56-NKG2C+ T cells were the TCR beta repertoires.

The V gene is TRBV12-3 or TRBV12-4, the J gene TRBJ2-1, with D possibly being TRBD2 (6 bases). The sequenced material came from PBMCs. The source of this sequence is a woman under 30 in good health. CDR3 protein: CASSLSGTLNEQFF. CDR3 DNA: TGTGCCAGCAGTTTAAGTGGGACTTTGAATGAGCAGTTCTTC.